Each of the 26 T cell receptor beta chains below was sequenced from the same sample in a study of cytomegalovirus exposure and HLA in healthy donors. Vbeta (60) and Jbeta (13) primers were used in the PCR. Generated by immunoSEQ multiplex PCR, the TCRdb table keeps only in-frame clones and is missing some. Of approximately 180,000 clones listed, roughly 80% were seen once; the top ten hold roughly 1.5%. The sample was PBMCs. Receptors were obtained from a woman aged 50 to 60 in good health and CMV-seronegative.

The rearrangement joins TRBV10-1 to TRBJ2-3, with 10 nucleotides matching TRBD2. The ends lost 6 bases at V and 3 bases at J; junction bases unmatched: 12. Looked up from germline, CDR1 is WNHNN and CDR2 is SYGVQD (reference sequence). The CDR3 extends over 17 amino acids. The chain's CDR3 is CASRVRRVAGGTDTQYF. CDR3 coding DNA: TGCGCCAGCAGAGTTCGGAGAGTAGCGGGGGGTACAGATACGCAGTATTTT.

The V and J genes are TRBV5-1 and TRBJ2-2, with 7 nucleotides matching TRBD1. The CDR3 loop spans 16 amino acids. In germline, CDR1 is SGHRS, CDR2 YFSETQ. V was pared by 4 bases and J by 2 bases, with 8 bases of the junction left unmatched. This CDR3 is CASSRGQSFNTGELFF. The CDR3 DNA follows: TGCGCCAGCAGCCGGGGACAGAGTTTCAACACCGGGGAGCTGTTTTTT.

V and J are TRBV27 and TRBJ1-2, with TRBD1 matching 7 bases. The germline CDR1 and CDR2 sequences are MNHEY and SMNVEV (reference sequence). The CDR3 runs to 14 residues. Trimming cost V 9 bases and J 4 bases; bases outside gene matches: 11. CDR3 DNA sequence: TGTGCCAGTAAGAGAGGGGGCGCGGGCTATGGCTACACCTTC. Translated, it gives CASKRGGAGYGYTF.

This clone has just one count. V is TRBV27 and J is TRBJ2-3, with 11 bases matching TRBD2. CDR3 size: 15 residues. With V trimmed by 7 bases and J by 0 bases, 3 bases remained unmatched. Germline-derived CDR1 and CDR2 are MNHEY and SMNVEV (reference sequence). DNA of the CDR3: TGTGCCAGCACCCCTAGCGGGAGGAGCACAGATACGCAGTATTTT. Its protein is CASTPSGRSTDTQYF.

This chain uses TRBV29-1 with TRBJ2-1, with 8 bases identical to TRBD1. The J segment lost 9 bases and the V segment lost 8 bases, leaving 12 bases of the junction unmatched. CDR1 and CDR2 (germline): SQVTM, ANQGSEA. The CDR3 covers 13 residues. CDR3 protein: CSSRAGGYGEQFF. In DNA form, the CDR3 reads TGCAGCTCACGGGCAGGGGGCTACGGTGAGCAGTTCTTC.

This clone was recorded a few times. V gene TRBV5-5 combines with J gene TRBJ2-1; perhaps TRBD2 as D (5 bases). The CDR3 totals 16 residues. With 5 bases removed from V and 6 bases from J, the gap between germline ends came to 21 bases. From germline, CDR1 is SGHKS and CDR2 YYEKEE (reference sequence). The CDR3 sequence: CASRELRVLGSNEQFF. The CDR3 DNA is TGTGCCAGCAGGGAACTCCGGGTCTTAGGGAGCAATGAGCAGTTCTTC.

The CDR3 here is CASSQLQDSPLHF. In DNA form, the CDR3 reads TGTGCCAGCTCACAACTGCAGGATTCACCCCTCCACTTT. The rearrangement links TRBV18 to TRBJ1-6; D not certain. Germline V gene lookup returns CDR1 KGHSH and CDR2 LQKENI. The CDR3 is 13 residues long. Trimming left V 4 bases short and J 8 bases short, with 9 bases between.

V and J are TRBV19 and TRBJ1-2; no reliable D call. Germline values: CDR1 LNHDA, CDR2 SQIVND (reference sequence). V lost 4 bases, J lost 0 bases, and 12 bases lay in between. The CDR3 extends over 15 amino acids. The CDR3 protein is CASSTLGRANYGYTF. The CDR3 DNA is TGTGCCAGTAGTACCCTCGGGAGAGCTAACTATGGCTACACCTTC.

This chain uses TRBV6-1 with TRBJ2-7; 8 bases agree with TRBD1. Germline assignment: CDR1 MNHNS and CDR2 SASEGT. V lost 5 bases and J lost 2; bases outside the gene matches: 8. The CDR3 spans 15 residues. CDR3 coding DNA: TGTGCCAGCAGTATCGGACAGGGACGCGCCTACGAGCAGTACTTC. It specifies CASSIGQGRAYEQYF.

This clone was counted a few times. V usage is TRBV10-3 and J usage is TRBJ1-1; D is undetermined. This CDR3 contains 13 residues. Germline CDR1 and CDR2: ENHRY and SYGVKD. Between the trimmed V and J ends, which lost 5 bases and 5 bases, there was a span of 12 bases. CDR3 DNA sequence: TGTGCCATCAGTCCCGTATCTACGACTGAAGCTTTCTTT. This translates into CAISPVSTTEAFF.

The chain combines TRBV28 with TRBJ2-7; no reliable D call. The CDR3 spans 12 residues. The V and J ends lost 6 bases and 3 bases respectively, with 9 bases between them. CDR1 is MDHEN, CDR2 SYDVKM, per germline. CDR3 bases: TGTGCCAGCAGCGGTCCCTTCTACGAGCAGTACTTC. This sequence encodes CASSGPFYEQYF.

This chain uses TRBV29-1 with TRBJ2-7; TRBD1 matches 9 bases. Germline CDR1 is SQVTM and CDR2 is ANQGSEA. Trimming at V came to 7 bases and at J to 3 bases, leaving 4 bases not matched to a gene. The CDR3 sequence is 12 residues long. This chain's CDR3 is CSALTGGYEQYF. CDR3 DNA: TGCAGCGCCTTGACAGGGGGCTACGAGCAGTACTTC.

The CDR3 is CASMRYGTGAYEQYF. The CDR3 DNA reads TGTGCCAGTATGAGGTATGGGACAGGAGCGTACGAGCAGTACTTC. The chain employs TRBV19 and TRBJ2-7; TRBD1 matches 8 bases. CDR3 length: 15 residues. V was pared by 7 bases and J by 4 bases, with 12 bases of the junction left unmatched. Germline V gene data show CDR1 as LNHDA and CDR2 as SQIVND (reference sequence).

The chain carries TRBV6-6 and TRBJ2-7; TRBD2 matches 8 bases. CDR3 length equals 15 residues. J was trimmed by 7 bases and V by 5 bases; bases with no gene match: 13. Germline loops: CDR1 MNHNY, CDR2 SVGAGI (reference sequence). CDR3 region: CASSPPPGGGREQYF. The CDR3 DNA follows: TGTGCCAGCAGTCCACCACCGGGGGGGGGCAGGGAGCAGTACTTC.

The chain employs TRBV6-5 and TRBJ2-5, with 10 nucleotides matching TRBD1. Gene TRBJ2-7 matches the end of the DNA better, so the J call may be wrong. This CDR3 is 15 amino acids long. Germline V gene sequence: CDR1 MNHEY, CDR2 SVGAGI. CDR3 protein: CASSFRQGARYEQYF. Written as DNA, the CDR3 is TGTGCCAGCAGTTTCCGACAGGGGGCAAGGTACGAGCAGTACTTC.

The J gene is TRBJ1-3, the V gene TRBV14; TRBD1 matches 7 bases. The germline gives CDR1 SGHDN, CDR2 FVKESK. J lost 4 bases, V lost 4 bases, and 7 bases had no gene match. The CDR3 consists of 15 residues. The CDR3 reads CASSPWTGGGNTIYF. CDR3 in DNA: TGTGCCAGCAGCCCTTGGACAGGCGGAGGAAACACCATATATTTT.

V is TRBV9 and J is TRBJ2-7; possible D gene TRBD1, 6 bases. Trimming left V 0 bases short and J 2 bases short, with 9 bases between. This CDR3 is 14 amino acids long. Germline CDR1 and CDR2: SGDLS and YYNGEE. The DNA of the CDR3 is TGTGCCAGCAGCGTAGGGACAGAGACCTACGAGCAGTACTTC. Translation gives CASSVGTETYEQYF.

This chain links TRBV4-3 with TRBJ2-5; 7 bases agree with TRBD1. The germline gives CDR1 LGHNA, CDR2 YSLEER. V shed 0 bases and J 0 bases; nucleotides not matched to a gene: 1. The CDR3 has 15 residues. The CDR3 DNA reads TGCGCCAGCAGCCAAGATGACAGGGACCAAGAGACCCAGTACTTC. Translating gives CASSQDDRDQETQYF.

The chain recombines TRBV5-1 with TRBJ2-5, with TRBD1 matching 7 bases. Germline V gene lookup returns CDR1 SGHRS and CDR2 YFSETQ. V trimming: 3 bases; J trimming: 2 bases; junction bases outside the gene matches: 7. The CDR3 length is 15 residues. CDR3 amino acids: CASSSDRVRQETQYF. CDR3 in DNA: TGCGCCAGCAGCTCCGACAGGGTTCGGCAAGAGACCCAGTACTTC.

This chain connects TRBV28 to TRBJ2-1; TRBD2 aligns across 8 bases. This CDR3 contains 14 residues. After removal of 7 bases from V and 3 bases from J, the junction contained 5 bases not matched to a gene. Per germline, CDR1 MDHEN and CDR2 SYDVKM. CDR3 in amino acids: CASKSGSIYNEQFF. CDR3 in DNA: TGTGCCAGCAAAAGCGGGAGTATCTACAATGAGCAGTTCTTC.

This clone has more than one count but fewer than ten. J is TRBJ1-4 and V is TRBV14; 10 bases are shared with TRBD1. Losses at the gene ends were 8 bases for V and 6 bases for J; bases not matched to a gene: 15. CDR3 length: 17 amino acids. Germline V CDR1 and CDR2: SGHDN, FVKESK. The CDR3 loop reads CASSRDRGSWGYEKLFF. CDR3 bases: TGTGCCAGCTCCCGGGACAGGGGCTCATGGGGGTATGAAAAACTGTTTTTT.

V is TRBV28 and J is TRBJ2-1; TRBD1 might be the D (6 bases). This CDR3 contains 20 residues. V shed 4 bases and J shed 0 bases, with 25 bases lying between them. Germline values: CDR1 MDHEN, CDR2 SYDVKM. The CDR3 loop reads CASSSSGVSLPPSSYNEQFF. The DNA for the CDR3 is TGTGCCAGCAGTTCCTCAGGGGTCTCTCTGCCACCAAGCTCCTACAATGAGCAGTTCTTC.

The chain has TRBV5-1 and TRBJ1-2; 10 positions match TRBD1. Trimming removed 5 bases from V and 3 bases from J; junction bases left unmatched: 7. This CDR3 has 15 amino acids. Germline values: CDR1 SGHRS, CDR2 YFSETQ. CDR3 protein: CASRKGTGVYYGYTF. In DNA, the CDR3 is TGCGCCAGCAGAAAAGGGACAGGGGTGTACTATGGCTACACCTTC.

The genes are TRBV19 and TRBJ2-7, with D maybe TRBD2 (7 bases). Trimming removed 2 bases at V and 5 bases at J, with 19 bases between. CDR3 size: 16 residues. Germline loops: CDR1 LNHDA, CDR2 SQIVND (reference sequence). Here the CDR3 reads CASSIRGGGGTNEQYF. CDR3 sequence (DNA): TGTGCCAGTAGTATAAGGGGAGGGGGAGGAACGAACGAGCAGTACTTC.

As regards this clone: Mismatch with germline at one junction end may stem from a read error. Other DNA sequences in the sample encode the same CDR3. The CDR3 DNA reads as TGTGCCAGCAGACCCGCGGTAGGGGGGGGAATGAACACTGAAGCCTTCTTT. This translates into CASRPAVGGGMNTEAFF. The V call is TRBV27, the J call TRBJ1-1; tentative D call: TRBD1 (6 bases). CDR1 is MNHEY, CDR2 SMNVEV, per germline (reference sequence). The CDR3 runs to 17 residues.

This clone was picked up a small number of times. The chain couples TRBV19 to TRBJ2-6; 11 nucleotides match TRBD1. The CDR3 contains 17 residues. With V trimmed by 3 bases and J by 0 bases, 1 base remained unmatched. Looked up from germline, CDR1 is LNHDA and CDR2 is SQIVND (reference sequence). This CDR3 reads CASSIGQGASGANVLTF. As DNA, the CDR3 is TGTGCCAGTAGTATCGGACAGGGGGCCTCTGGGGCCAACGTCCTGACTTTC.